Only a few counts were recorded for the clone carrying this T cell receptor (beta chain). This sample stems from a study of T cells after yellow fever vaccination. There are 16 residues in the CDR3. Germline V lookup: CDR1 MNHEY, CDR2 SVGAGI. The V gene lost 0 bases and the J gene lost 0 bases, with 12 bases spanning the gap. TCR cDNA was made by 5'RACE template switching, adding a universal primer site and UMIs. MiXCR, run by TCRdb on the 5' RACE reads, gives a single entry per CDR3 protein. In the table there are about 370,000 distinct CDR3 sequences, 11% of which are singletons. Sequenced material: PBMCs, taken on the day of the first yellow fever vaccination. This TCR derives from a man aged 18 to 29 who received the YFV17D yellow fever vaccine. The chain links TRBV6-5 to TRBJ2-7, with TRBD2 as a possible D gene (5 bases). CDR3 sequence: CASSYSSGLRSYEQYF. The CDR3 region has the DNA TGTGCCAGCAGTTACTCCTCCGGACTGCGCTCCTACGAGCAGTACTTC.